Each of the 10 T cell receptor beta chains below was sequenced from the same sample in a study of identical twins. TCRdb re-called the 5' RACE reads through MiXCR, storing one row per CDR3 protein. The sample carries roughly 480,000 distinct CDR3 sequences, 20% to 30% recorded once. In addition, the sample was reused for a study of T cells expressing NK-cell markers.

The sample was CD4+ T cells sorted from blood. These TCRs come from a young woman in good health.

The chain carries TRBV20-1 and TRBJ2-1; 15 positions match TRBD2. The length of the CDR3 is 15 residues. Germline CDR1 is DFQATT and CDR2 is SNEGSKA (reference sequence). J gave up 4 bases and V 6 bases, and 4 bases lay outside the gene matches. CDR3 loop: CSAGGTSGRYNEQFF. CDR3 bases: TGCAGTGCAGGTGGGACTAGCGGGAGGTACAATGAGCAGTTCTTC.

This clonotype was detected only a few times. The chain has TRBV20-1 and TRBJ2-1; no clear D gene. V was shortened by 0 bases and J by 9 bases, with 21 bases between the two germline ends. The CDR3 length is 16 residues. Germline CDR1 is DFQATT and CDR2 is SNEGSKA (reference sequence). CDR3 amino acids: CSARDSAKGPFGEQFF. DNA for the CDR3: TGCAGTGCTAGAGATTCGGCCAAGGGCCCCTTTGGTGAGCAGTTCTTC.

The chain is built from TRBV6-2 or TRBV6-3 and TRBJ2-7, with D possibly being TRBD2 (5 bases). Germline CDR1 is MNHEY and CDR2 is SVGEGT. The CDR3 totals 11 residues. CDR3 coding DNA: TGTGCATCGGGGTCGTACTACGAGCAGTACTTC. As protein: CASGSYYEQYF.

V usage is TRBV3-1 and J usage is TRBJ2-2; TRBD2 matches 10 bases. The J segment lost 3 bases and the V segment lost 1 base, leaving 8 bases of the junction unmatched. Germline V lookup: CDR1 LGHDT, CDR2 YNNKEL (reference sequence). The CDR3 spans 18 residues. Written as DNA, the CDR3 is TGTGCCAGCAGCCAAGTTCTACCGACTAGCGGGTACACCGGGGAGCTGTTTTTT. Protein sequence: CASSQVLPTSGYTGELFF.

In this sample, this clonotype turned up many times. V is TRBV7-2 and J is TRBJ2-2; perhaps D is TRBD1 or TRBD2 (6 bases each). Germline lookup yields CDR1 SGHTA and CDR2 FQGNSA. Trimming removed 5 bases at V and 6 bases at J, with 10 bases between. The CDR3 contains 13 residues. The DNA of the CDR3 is TGTGCCAGCAGCAACAGGGAGGCCGGGGAGCTGTTTTTT. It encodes CASSNREAGELFF.

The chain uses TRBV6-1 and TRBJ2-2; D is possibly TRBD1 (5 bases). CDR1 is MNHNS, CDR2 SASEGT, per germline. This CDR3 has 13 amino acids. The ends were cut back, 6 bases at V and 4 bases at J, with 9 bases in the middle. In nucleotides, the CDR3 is TGTGCCAGCAGAATACAGGTCACCGGGGAGCTGTTTTTT. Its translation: CASRIQVTGELFF.

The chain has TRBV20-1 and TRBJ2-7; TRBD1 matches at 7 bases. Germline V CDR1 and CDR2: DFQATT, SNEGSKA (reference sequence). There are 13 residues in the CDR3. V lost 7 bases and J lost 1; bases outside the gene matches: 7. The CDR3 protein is CSVGLGQSYEQYF. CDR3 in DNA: TGCAGTGTCGGTTTGGGACAGTCCTACGAGCAGTACTTC.

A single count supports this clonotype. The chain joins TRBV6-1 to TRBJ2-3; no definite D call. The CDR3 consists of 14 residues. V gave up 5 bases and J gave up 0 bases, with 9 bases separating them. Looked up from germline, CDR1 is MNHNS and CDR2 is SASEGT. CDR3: CASSTSASTDTQYF. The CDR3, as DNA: TGTGCCAGCAGTACCTCAGCTAGCACAGATACGCAGTATTTT.

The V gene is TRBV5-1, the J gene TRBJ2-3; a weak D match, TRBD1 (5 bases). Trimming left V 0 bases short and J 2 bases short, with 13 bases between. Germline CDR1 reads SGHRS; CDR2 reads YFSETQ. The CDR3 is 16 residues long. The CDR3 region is CASSLVGQGYTDTQYF. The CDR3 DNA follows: TGCGCCAGCAGCTTGGTTGGTCAGGGCTACACAGATACGCAGTATTTT.

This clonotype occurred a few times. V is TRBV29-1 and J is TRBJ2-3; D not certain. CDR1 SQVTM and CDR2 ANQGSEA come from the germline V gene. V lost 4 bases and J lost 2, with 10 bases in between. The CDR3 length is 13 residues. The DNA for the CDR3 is TGCAGCGTTGGGACCACCGACACAGATACGCAGTATTTT. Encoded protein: CSVGTTDTDTQYF.